A selection of T cell receptor beta chains follows, all from one sample in a study of vaccination effects on CD4 cells after COVID-19. This table comes from immunoSEQ multiplex PCR, and its TCRdb copy is limited to in-frame clones, with some not included. The sample includes approximately 37,000 clones, about 70% of them seen just once. Their target antigens are unknown. Sequencing used CD4+ T cells from PBMCs cultured without peptide, obtained after COVID-19 vaccination. These receptors were taken from a human donor who received a COVID-19 vaccine. CDR3s include the opening cysteine and the closing phenylalanine or tryptophan. D genes are given only for firm matches. The size field is filled for only some rows; it gives once, few, many or a size class.

d_gene: TRBD2
j_gene: TRBJ2-3
v_gene: TRBV20-1
abundance: NA
CDR3aa: CSASLLAGVQSDTQYF
CDR3nt: TGCAGTGCTAGTCTCCTAGCGGGAGTTCAGTCAGATACGCAGTATTTT

d_gene: NA
j_gene: TRBJ1-6
v_gene: TRBV5-4
abundance: few
CDR3aa: CASRRRSYNSPLHF
CDR3nt: TGTGCCAGCAGAAGAAGGTCCTATAATTCACCCCTCCACTTT

d_gene: NA
j_gene: TRBJ1-5
v_gene: TRBV7-9
abundance: NA
CDR3aa: CASSADTLQHF
CDR3nt: TGTGCCAGCAGCGCGGACACACTCCAGCATTTT

d_gene: NA
j_gene: TRBJ2-1
v_gene: TRBV19
abundance: NA
CDR3aa: CASSEGSGSYNEQFF
CDR3nt: TGTGCCAGTAGCGAAGGTAGCGGATCCTACAATGAGCAGTTCTTC

d_gene: NA
j_gene: TRBJ2-7
v_gene: TRBV4-1
abundance: NA
CDR3aa: CASSQQGHPYEQYF
CDR3nt: TGCGCCAGCAGCCAGCAGGGACACCCCTACGAGCAGTACTTC

d_gene: TRBD1
j_gene: TRBJ1-6
v_gene: TRBV6-1
abundance: NA
CDR3aa: CASSEMDRGNSPLHF
CDR3nt: TGTGCCAGCAGTGAAATGGACAGGGGAAATTCACCCCTCCACTTT

d_gene: TRBD2
j_gene: TRBJ2-1
v_gene: TRBV7-9
abundance: NA
CDR3aa: CASSFLAGGNEQFF
CDR3nt: TGTGCCAGCAGCTTCCTAGCGGGGGGGAATGAGCAGTTCTTC

d_gene: NA
j_gene: TRBJ2-7
v_gene: TRBV21-1
abundance: few
CDR3aa: CASSKRLRGEQYF
CDR3nt: TGTGCCAGCAGCAAACGTCTCCGGGGGGAGCAGTACTTC

d_gene: NA
j_gene: TRBJ2-5
v_gene: TRBV6-1
abundance: NA
CDR3aa: CASSENFFETLGGTQYF
CDR3nt: TGTGCCAGCAGTGAAAATTTTTTCGAGACGTTAGGTGGGACCCAGTACTTC

d_gene: TRBD2
j_gene: TRBJ2-1
v_gene: TRBV14
abundance: few
CDR3aa: CASSQYYGTSGVNEQFF
CDR3nt: TGTGCCAGCAGCCAATATTACGGGACTAGCGGGGTAAATGAGCAGTTCTTC

d_gene: NA
j_gene: TRBJ2-6
v_gene: TRBV5-4
abundance: NA
CDR3aa: CASSLEGVSGANVLTF
CDR3nt: TGTGCCAGCAGCTTGGAAGGGGTCTCTGGGGCCAACGTCCTGACTTTC

d_gene: NA
j_gene: TRBJ1-2
v_gene: TRBV5-4
abundance: NA
CDR3aa: CASSLMQGLRQYGYTF
CDR3nt: TGTGCCAGCAGCTTGATGCAGGGCCTGAGGCAGTATGGCTACACCTTC

d_gene: NA
j_gene: TRBJ2-6
v_gene: TRBV5-1
abundance: NA
CDR3aa: CASSLVKIGTGANVLTF
CDR3nt: TGCGCCAGCAGCTTGGTTAAGATTGGGACTGGGGCCAACGTCCTGACTTTC

d_gene: NA
j_gene: TRBJ2-6
v_gene: TRBV19
abundance: NA
CDR3aa: CASTRTGAGANVLTF
CDR3nt: TGTGCCAGTACCAGGACTGGGGCTGGGGCCAACGTCCTGACTTTC

d_gene: NA
j_gene: TRBJ2-3
v_gene: TRBV3-1/TRBV3-2
abundance: NA
CDR3aa: CASSSNGARDTQYF
CDR3nt: TGTGCCAGCAGTTCAAATGGGGCGCGGGATACGCAGTATTTT

d_gene: NA
j_gene: TRBJ1-5
v_gene: TRBV30
abundance: NA
CDR3aa: CAWSVQGGQPQHF
CDR3nt: TGTGCCTGGAGTGTACAGGGAGGTCAGCCCCAGCATTTT

d_gene: TRBD1
j_gene: TRBJ1-1
v_gene: TRBV10-2
abundance: few
CDR3aa: CASSGQGTNTEAFF
CDR3nt: TGCGCCAGCAGTGGACAGGGCACGAACACTGAAGCTTTCTTT

d_gene: NA
j_gene: TRBJ1-6
v_gene: TRBV5-1
abundance: NA
CDR3aa: CASSPEGGRSPLHF
CDR3nt: TGCGCCAGCAGCCCGGAGGGGGGCAGGTCACCCCTCCACTTT

d_gene: NA
j_gene: TRBJ2-4
v_gene: TRBV29-1
abundance: NA
CDR3aa: CSVAEGVGKNIQYF
CDR3nt: TGCAGCGTTGCCGAGGGGGTCGGCAAAAACATTCAGTACTTC

d_gene: NA
j_gene: TRBJ2-3
v_gene: TRBV9
abundance: NA
CDR3aa: CASSVGLSPGTDTQYF
CDR3nt: TGTGCCAGCAGCGTAGGACTAAGTCCGGGCACAGATACGCAGTATTTT